This T cell receptor (beta chain) was captured in a study of human T cells and chemical hapten exposure. Study-wide context: Subjects had 2% DPC placed on about 2 cm by about 2 cm of upper inner arm skin for sensitization.

Trimming pared 0 bases from V and 4 bases from J, leaving 4 bases between. The CDR3 covers 12 residues. The germline gives CDR1 LNHNV, CDR2 YYDKDF (reference sequence). In its sample, this clonotype was seen many times. TCRdb reprocessed the RACE reads with MiXCR, giving one entry per CDR3 protein. Among a few hundred thousand distinct CDR3 sequences listed, approximately 5.8% were seen once. The time point denotes: pre-sensitization, week 0. Documented treatment: therapeutic diphenylcyclopropenone sensitization with weekly scalp DPC. Blood draws preceded each patch test application. Sequencing was performed on whole blood, taken in connection with sensitization to the hapten diphenylcyclopropenone (DPC). This chain connects TRBV15 to TRBJ2-7, with no clear D. This clonotype originated in a woman aged 18-29 years with alopecia areata. Some clones in this sample may be carry-over from other donors' samples. As DNA, the CDR3 is TGTGCCACCAGCAGAGATAGATACGAGCAGTACTTC. It specifies CATSRDRYEQYF.